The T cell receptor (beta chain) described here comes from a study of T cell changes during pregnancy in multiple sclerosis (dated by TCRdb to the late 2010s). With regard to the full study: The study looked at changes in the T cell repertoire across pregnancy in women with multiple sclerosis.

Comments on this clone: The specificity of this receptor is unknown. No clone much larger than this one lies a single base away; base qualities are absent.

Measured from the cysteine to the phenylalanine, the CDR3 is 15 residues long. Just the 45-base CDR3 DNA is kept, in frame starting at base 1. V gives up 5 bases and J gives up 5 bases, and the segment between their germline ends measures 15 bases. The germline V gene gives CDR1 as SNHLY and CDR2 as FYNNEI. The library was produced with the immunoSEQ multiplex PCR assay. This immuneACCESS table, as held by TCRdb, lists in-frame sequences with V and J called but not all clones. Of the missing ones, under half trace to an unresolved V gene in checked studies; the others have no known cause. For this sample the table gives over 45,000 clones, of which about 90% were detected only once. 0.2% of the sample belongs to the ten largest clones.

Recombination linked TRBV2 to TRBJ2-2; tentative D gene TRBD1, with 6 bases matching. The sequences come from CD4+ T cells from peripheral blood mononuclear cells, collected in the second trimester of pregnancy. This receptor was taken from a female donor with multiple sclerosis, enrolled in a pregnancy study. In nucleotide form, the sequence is TGTGCCAGCAGTTGGGACACCCTTGGTACCGGGGAGCTGTTTTTT. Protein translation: CASSWDTLGTGELFF.